This T cell receptor (beta chain) comes out of a study of blood T cell repertoires in COVID-19. Overall study context: From the United States, Italy and Spain came samples of acute and convalescent COVID-19. PBMCs, B-cell-depleted T cells, or T cells provided the cDNA or gDNA that made up the material.

Source study methods: Using reference gene primer amplification, nucleated cell counts were estimated. Sequencing used immunoSEQ multiplex PCR; TCRdb keeps in-frame clones, though not all of them. V, J and clone size are those of that table, while D and trimming were read from the DNA. The data hold 250,000 to 300,000 clones, with 88% observed a single time. Material: peripheral blood. The receptor comes from a woman younger than 45 with acute or convalescent COVID-19.

CDR3 sequence reads: CASSFRTVLFF. CDR3 nucleotide sequence: TGTGCCAGCAGTTTTAGGACAGTCCTGTTTTTT. V is TRBV12-3 or TRBV12-4 and J is TRBJ2-2; possible D gene TRBD1, 6 bases. V lost 3 bases, J lost 14 bases, and 10 bases lay in between. The CDR3 consists of 11 residues.